Presented here are 19 T cell receptor beta chains from one specimen sequenced in a study of blood T cell repertoires in COVID-19. The method was immunoSEQ multiplex PCR; TCRdb's version includes in-frame clones alone and lacks a portion of them. This repertoire shows around 400,000 clones, more than 70% found once; its top ten account for 1.4% to 1.5%. Sequencing was performed on PBMCs or T cells enriched from blood (not recorded which). Source of these receptors: a woman between 18 and 29 years old who had been exposed to COVID-19.

The chain combines TRBV11-2 with TRBJ2-3, with D possibly matching TRBD2 (6 bases). The CDR3 is made up of 17 amino acids. V lost 6 bases to trimming and J lost 3 bases, with 22 bases between them. Germline V gene lookup returns CDR1 SGHAT and CDR2 FQNNGV. The CDR3 coding sequence is TGTGCCAGCAGTCTAATTGGGGTGGAGGGAAAGACAGATACGCAGTATTTT. Translating gives CASSLIGVEGKTDTQYF. The variable domain in full, with the rest retrieved from reference TRBV11-2 and TRBJ2-3, is EAGVAQSPRYKIIEKRQSVAFWCNPISGHATLYWYQQILGQGPKLLIQFQNNGVVDDSQLPKDRFSAERLKGVDSTLKIQPAKLEDSAVYLCASSLIGVEGKTDTQYFGPGTRLTVL.

The gene calls are TRBV5-1 and TRBJ2-7; TRBD2 matches 7 bases. The germline gives CDR1 SGHRS, CDR2 YFSETQ. The CDR3 length is 15 residues. Trimming cost V 4 bases and J 6 bases; bases outside gene matches: 13. DNA for the CDR3: TGCGCCAGCAGCCGCCCAGGGAGGGAGCGGCTCGAGCAGTACTTC. Translated, it gives CASSRPGRERLEQYF.

The rearrangement links TRBV11-2 to TRBJ2-1; 9 nucleotides align to TRBD1. Losses at the gene ends were 4 bases for V and 6 bases for J; bases not matched to a gene: 4. The CDR3 has 14 amino acids. From germline, CDR1 is SGHAT and CDR2 FQNNGV. The CDR3 loop is CASSWGQGPNEQFF. In DNA, the CDR3 is TGTGCCAGCAGCTGGGGACAGGGCCCCAATGAGCAGTTCTTC.

The chain combines TRBV19 with TRBJ2-1, with 9 bases identical to TRBD2. This CDR3 has 15 amino acids. Per the germline V gene, CDR1 is LNHDA and CDR2 is SQIVND (reference sequence). Germline trimming cut 5 bases from V and 2 bases from J; bases unmatched to any gene: 4. The CDR3 reads CASSASGITYNEQFF. CDR3 coding DNA: TGTGCCAGTAGTGCTAGCGGGATCACCTACAATGAGCAGTTCTTC.

The rearrangement joins TRBV5-1 to TRBJ2-1; 10 bases map to TRBD2. Trimming at V came to 4 bases and at J to 0 bases, leaving 7 bases not matched to a gene. This CDR3 is 17 amino acids long. Germline V lookup: CDR1 SGHRS, CDR2 YFSETQ. The CDR3 region has the DNA TGCGCCAGCAGCCGGGAGCCTAGCGGGAGCTCCTACAATGAGCAGTTCTTC. Protein product: CASSREPSGSSYNEQFF.

The rearrangement uses TRBV7-8 and TRBJ2-3; 7 bases are shared with TRBD1. Germline CDR1 SGHVS, CDR2 FQNEAQ. The CDR3 sequence is 15 residues long. Trimming cost V 5 bases and J 2 bases; bases outside gene matches: 7. This CDR3 is CASSPRQGYTDTQYF. The DNA for the CDR3 is TGTGCCAGCAGCCCCAGACAGGGCTACACAGATACGCAGTATTTT.

The chain links TRBV28 to TRBJ1-3; a possible D gene is TRBD1 (6 bases). V was clipped by 3 bases and J by 0 bases, with 24 bases between them. Per the germline V gene, CDR1 is MDHEN and CDR2 is SYDVKM. This CDR3 region has 20 residues. The CDR3 region is CASSFDKREAGEYSGNTIYF. The CDR3 DNA follows: TGTGCCAGCAGTTTCGACAAGCGCGAGGCAGGGGAGTACTCTGGAAACACCATATATTTT.

The chain uses TRBV20-1 and TRBJ2-7; the D gene is possibly TRBD1 (6 bases). Trimming stripped 5 bases from V and 3 bases from J, with 17 bases between. The length of the CDR3 is 14 residues. Germline assignment: CDR1 DFQATT and CDR2 SNEGSKA (reference sequence). CDR3 DNA sequence: TGCAGTGCTCGTGAAGGACAGACTAACTACGAGCAGTACTTC. It specifies CSAREGQTNYEQYF.

J is TRBJ2-7 and V is TRBV6-5; 8 nucleotides align to TRBD2. The CDR3 runs to 14 residues. The J segment lost 2 bases and the V segment lost 4 bases, leaving 4 bases of the junction unmatched. Germline V gene data show CDR1 as MNHEY and CDR2 as SVGAGI. The CDR3 nucleotides read TGTGCCAGCAGTTGGCGGGGGGCTGCCTACGAGCAGTACTTC. This sequence encodes CASSWRGAAYEQYF.

The chain carries TRBV4-1 and TRBJ2-5; 12 bases map to TRBD2. The germline V gene encodes CDR1 MGHRA and CDR2 YSYEKL. The CDR3 loop spans 18 amino acids. V gave up 1 base and J gave up 0 bases; unmatched junction bases: 6. The CDR3 region has the DNA TGCGCCAGCAGCCAAGGACTAGCGGGAGTTGGGTACCAAGAGACCCAGTACTTC. It yields the protein CASSQGLAGVGYQETQYF.

The V call is TRBV9, the J call TRBJ1-4; D gene ambiguous. The CDR3 extends over 15 amino acids. Germline-derived CDR1 and CDR2 are SGDLS and YYNGEE. The V end lost 0 bases, the J end lost 5 bases, and 11 bases lay between the germline ends. CDR3 nucleotides: TGTGCCAGCAGCGTAGAAGGCGGAGTAAATGAAAAACTGTTTTTT. Its protein product is CASSVEGGVNEKLFF.

The chain combines TRBV6-2 or TRBV6-3 with TRBJ2-7, with TRBD1 matching over 8 bases. The V gene's germline CDR1 is MNHEY and CDR2 SVGEGT. CDR3 size: 16 residues. Germline trimming cut 4 bases from V and 3 bases from J; bases unmatched to any gene: 11. CDR3 coding DNA: TGTGCCAGCAGTTCCCGAGGGACAGGCCTAAGCTACGAGCAGTACTTC. The encoded protein is CASSSRGTGLSYEQYF.

The rearrangement joins TRBV23-1 to TRBJ2-4; D might be TRBD1 (6 bases). TRBV23-1 is annotated as an ORF whose role is uncertain. CDR3 length: 17 residues. Trimming left V 2 bases short and J 0 bases short, with 14 bases between. CDR3 coding DNA: TGCGCCAGCAGTCAAAAAGGGACATACCTAGCCAAAAACATTCAGTACTTC. This codes for CASSQKGTYLAKNIQYF.

The chain has TRBV6-1 and TRBJ2-6; weak D call: TRBD2 (5 bases). CDR1 and CDR2 from the germline V gene are MNHNS and SASEGT. With 6 bases removed from V and 4 bases from J, the gap between germline ends came to 16 bases. The CDR3 loop spans 16 amino acids. The CDR3 bases are TGTGCCAGCAGGGAACTAGTTTCGTCCGGGGCCAACGTCCTGACTTTC. Its protein is CASRELVSSGANVLTF.

This clone was seen just once. The chain combines TRBV7-9 with TRBJ1-1; 9 nucleotides line up with TRBD1. CDR3 length: 14 residues. Per the germline V gene, CDR1 is SEHNR and CDR2 is FQNEAQ (reference sequence). The CDR3 sequence is CAAGTGTAGTEAFF. In DNA form, the CDR3 reads TGTGCAGCCGGGACAGGGACCGCGGGCACTGAAGCTTTCTTT.

This clone is a singleton in its sample. CDR3 in amino acids: CASSHRRTGTGSSYNSPLHF. CDR3 sequence (DNA): TGTGCCAGCAGCCACCGAAGGACCGGGACAGGGAGCTCCTATAATTCACCCCTCCACTTT. This chain joins TRBV14 and TRBJ1-6; 9 bases map to TRBD1. The germline gives CDR1 SGHDN, CDR2 FVKESK. CDR3 length: 20 amino acids. V shed 3 bases, J shed 0 bases, and the junction held 12 bases outside the gene matches.

DNA of the CDR3: TGCGCCAGCAGCCAAAACGGGGGAGCAGGTGAAAAACTGTTTTTT. Translating gives CASSQNGGAGEKLFF. The V and J genes are TRBV4-1 and TRBJ1-4; the D gene is possibly TRBD1 (5 bases). Germline V lookup: CDR1 MGHRA, CDR2 YSYEKL. V gave up 2 bases and J gave up 7 bases, with 14 bases separating them. This CDR3 is 15 amino acids long.

This clone was recorded only once. The chain uses TRBV7-2 and TRBJ2-1; D remains unclear. There are 13 residues in the CDR3. V shed 6 bases and J shed 4 bases, with 10 bases lying between them. In germline, CDR1 is SGHTA, CDR2 FQGNSA. The CDR3 DNA reads TGTGCCAGCAGTCCTCTATTGTACAATGAGCAGTTCTTC. It is translated as CASSPLLYNEQFF.

This clone was observed a handful of times. V and J are TRBV28 and TRBJ2-2; 14 nucleotides match TRBD2. The CDR3 has 20 residues. With 7 bases clipped from V and 2 bases from J, the junction kept 15 bases outside the gene matches. Per germline, CDR1 MDHEN and CDR2 SYDVKM. CDR3 protein: CASTAGGRLAGGPNTGELFF. The DNA for the CDR3 is TGTGCCAGCACCGCGGGGGGGAGACTAGCGGGAGGGCCAAACACCGGGGAGCTGTTTTTT.